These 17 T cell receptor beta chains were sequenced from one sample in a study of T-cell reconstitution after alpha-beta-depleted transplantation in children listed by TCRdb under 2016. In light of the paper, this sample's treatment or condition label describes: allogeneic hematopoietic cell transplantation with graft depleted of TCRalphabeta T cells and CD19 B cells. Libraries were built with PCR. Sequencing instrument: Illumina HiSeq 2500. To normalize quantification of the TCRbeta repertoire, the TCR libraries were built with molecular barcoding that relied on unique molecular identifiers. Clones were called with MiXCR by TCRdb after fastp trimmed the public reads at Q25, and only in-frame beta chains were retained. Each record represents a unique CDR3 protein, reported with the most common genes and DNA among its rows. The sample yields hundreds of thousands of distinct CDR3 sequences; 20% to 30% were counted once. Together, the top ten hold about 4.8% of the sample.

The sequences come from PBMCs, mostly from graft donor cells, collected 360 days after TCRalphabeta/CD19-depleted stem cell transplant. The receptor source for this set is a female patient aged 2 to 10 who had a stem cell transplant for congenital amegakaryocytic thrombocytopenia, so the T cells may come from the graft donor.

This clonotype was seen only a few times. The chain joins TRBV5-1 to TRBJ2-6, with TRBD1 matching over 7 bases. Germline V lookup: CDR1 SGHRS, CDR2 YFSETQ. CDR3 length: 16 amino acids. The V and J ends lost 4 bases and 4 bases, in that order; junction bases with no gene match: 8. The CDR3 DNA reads TGCGCCAGCAGCATAACGACAGGGTCCGGGGCCAACGTCCTGACTTTC. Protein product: CASSITTGSGANVLTF.

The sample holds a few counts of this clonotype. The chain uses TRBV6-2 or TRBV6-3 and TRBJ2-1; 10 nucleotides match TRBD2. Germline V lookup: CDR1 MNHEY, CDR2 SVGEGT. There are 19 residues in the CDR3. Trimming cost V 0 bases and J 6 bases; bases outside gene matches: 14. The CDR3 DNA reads TGTGCCAGCAGTTACTCAAAAGGCCTGAGCGGGGGGGCCTTCAATGAGCAGTTCTTC. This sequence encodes CASSYSKGLSGGAFNEQFF.

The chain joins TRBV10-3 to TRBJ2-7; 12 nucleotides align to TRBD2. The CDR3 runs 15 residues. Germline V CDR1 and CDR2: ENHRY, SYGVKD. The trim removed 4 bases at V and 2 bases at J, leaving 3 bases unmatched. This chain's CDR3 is CAISAGLAGTYEQYF. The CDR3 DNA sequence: TGTGCCATCAGTGCTGGACTAGCGGGGACCTACGAGCAGTACTTC.

CDR3 nucleotide sequence: TGTGCCAGTAGTCTTCGGGACAGGGTTGACTACACCTTC. This sequence encodes CASSLRDRVDYTF. The chain has TRBV19 and TRBJ1-2; 9 positions agree with TRBD1. The CDR3 is 13 residues long. From germline, CDR1 is LNHDA and CDR2 SQIVND (reference sequence). The V and J ends lost 5 bases and 10 bases, in that order; junction bases with no gene match: 8. The entire variable domain, with the rest obtained from reference TRBV19 and TRBJ1-2, is as follows: DGGITQSPKYLFRKEGQNVTLSCEQNLNHDAMYWYRQDPGQGLRLIYYSQIVNDFQKGDIAEGYSVSREKKESFPLTVTSAQKNPTAFYLCASSLRDRVDYTFGSGTRLTVV.

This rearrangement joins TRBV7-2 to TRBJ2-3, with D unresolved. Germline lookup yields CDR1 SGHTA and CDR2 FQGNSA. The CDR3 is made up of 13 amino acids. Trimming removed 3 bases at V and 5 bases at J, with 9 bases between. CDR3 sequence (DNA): TGTGCCAGCAGCTTGTCGGTGAGAGATACGCAGTATTTT. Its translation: CASSLSVRDTQYF. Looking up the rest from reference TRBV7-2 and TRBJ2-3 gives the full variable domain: GAGVSQSPSNKVTEKGKDVELRCDPISGHTALYWYRQSLGQGLEFLIYFQGNSAPDKSGLPSDRFSAERTGGSVSTLTIQRTQQEDSAVYLCASSLSVRDTQYFGPGTRLTVL.

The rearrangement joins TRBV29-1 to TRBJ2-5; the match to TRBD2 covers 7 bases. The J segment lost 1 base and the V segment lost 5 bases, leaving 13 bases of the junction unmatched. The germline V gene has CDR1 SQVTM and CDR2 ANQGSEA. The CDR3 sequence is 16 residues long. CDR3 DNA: TGCAGCGTTCCTTGGGGGGGAGGGCCCCCCCAAGAGACCCAGTACTTC. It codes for CSVPWGGGPPQETQYF.

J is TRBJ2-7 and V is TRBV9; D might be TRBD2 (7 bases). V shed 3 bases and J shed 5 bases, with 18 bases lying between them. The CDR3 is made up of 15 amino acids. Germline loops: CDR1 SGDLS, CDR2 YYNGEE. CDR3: CASSAGPGGRNEQYF. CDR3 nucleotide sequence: TGTGCCAGCAGCGCCGGGCCGGGGGGCAGGAACGAGCAGTACTTC.

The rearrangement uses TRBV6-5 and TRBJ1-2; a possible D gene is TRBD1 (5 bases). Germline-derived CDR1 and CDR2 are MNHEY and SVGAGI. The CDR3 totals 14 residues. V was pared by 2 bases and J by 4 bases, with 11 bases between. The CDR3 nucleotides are TGTGCCAGCAGTTACGGGGGGGATTTCTATGGCTACACCTTC. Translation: CASSYGGDFYGYTF.

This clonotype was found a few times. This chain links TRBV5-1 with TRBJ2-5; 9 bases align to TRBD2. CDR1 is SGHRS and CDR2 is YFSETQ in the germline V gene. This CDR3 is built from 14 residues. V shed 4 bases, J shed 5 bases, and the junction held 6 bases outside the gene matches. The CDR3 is CASSPGTSSETQYF. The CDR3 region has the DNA TGCGCCAGCAGCCCGGGGACTAGCTCGGAGACCCAGTACTTC.

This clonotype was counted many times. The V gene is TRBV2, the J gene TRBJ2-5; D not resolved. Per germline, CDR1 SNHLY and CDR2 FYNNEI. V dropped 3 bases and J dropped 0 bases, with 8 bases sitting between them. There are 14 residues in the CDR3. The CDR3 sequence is CASSEGRNQETQYF. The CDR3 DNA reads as TGTGCCAGCAGTGAGGGCAGGAACCAAGAGACCCAGTACTTC.

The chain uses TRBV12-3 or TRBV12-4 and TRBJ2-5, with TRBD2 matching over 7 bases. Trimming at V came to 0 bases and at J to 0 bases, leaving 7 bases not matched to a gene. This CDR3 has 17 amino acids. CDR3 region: CASSLALSGTNQETQYF. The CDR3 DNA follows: TGTGCCAGCAGTTTAGCATTGTCTGGGACTAACCAAGAGACCCAGTACTTC.

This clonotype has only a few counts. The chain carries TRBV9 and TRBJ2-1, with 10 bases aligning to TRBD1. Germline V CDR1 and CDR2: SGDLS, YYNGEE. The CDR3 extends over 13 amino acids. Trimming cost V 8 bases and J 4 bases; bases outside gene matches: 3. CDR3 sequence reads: CASSGQGYNEQFF. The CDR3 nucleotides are TGTGCCAGTTCGGGACAGGGGTACAATGAGCAGTTCTTC.

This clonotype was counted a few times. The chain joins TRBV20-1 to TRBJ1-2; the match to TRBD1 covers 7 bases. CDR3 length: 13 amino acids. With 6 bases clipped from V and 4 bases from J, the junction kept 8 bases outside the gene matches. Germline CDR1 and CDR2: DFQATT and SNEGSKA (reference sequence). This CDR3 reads CSATTGTAYGYTF. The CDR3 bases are TGCAGTGCGACTACCGGGACAGCCTATGGCTACACCTTC.

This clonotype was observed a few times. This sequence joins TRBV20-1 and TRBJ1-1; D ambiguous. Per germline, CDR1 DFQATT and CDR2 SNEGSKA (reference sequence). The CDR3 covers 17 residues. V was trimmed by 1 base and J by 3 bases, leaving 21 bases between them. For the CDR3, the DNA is TGCAGTGCTAGAGGCCGACGGGGAAATTTATCGGACACTGAAGCTTTCTTT. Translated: CSARGRRGNLSDTEAFF.

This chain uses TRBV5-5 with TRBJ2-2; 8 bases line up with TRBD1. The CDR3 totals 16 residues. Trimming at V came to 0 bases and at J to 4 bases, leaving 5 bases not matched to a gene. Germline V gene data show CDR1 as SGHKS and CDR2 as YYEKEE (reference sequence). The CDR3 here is CASSLGDRHITGELFF. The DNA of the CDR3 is TGTGCCAGCAGCTTGGGGGACAGGCACATCACCGGGGAGCTGTTTTTT. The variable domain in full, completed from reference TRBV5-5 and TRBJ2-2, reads DAGVTQSPTHLIKTRGQQVTLRCSPISGHKSVSWYQQVLGQGPQFIFQYYEKEERGRGNFPDRFSARQFPNYSSELNVNALLLGDSALYLCASSLGDRHITGELFFGEGSRLTVL.

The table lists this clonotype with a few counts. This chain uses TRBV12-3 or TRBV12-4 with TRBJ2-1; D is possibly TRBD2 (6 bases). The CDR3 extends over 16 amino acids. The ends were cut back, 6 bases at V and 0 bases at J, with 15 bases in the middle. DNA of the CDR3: TGTGCCAGCAGCCGGGGTAGCGGTCTCTCCTACAATGAGCAGTTCTTC. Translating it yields CASSRGSGLSYNEQFF.

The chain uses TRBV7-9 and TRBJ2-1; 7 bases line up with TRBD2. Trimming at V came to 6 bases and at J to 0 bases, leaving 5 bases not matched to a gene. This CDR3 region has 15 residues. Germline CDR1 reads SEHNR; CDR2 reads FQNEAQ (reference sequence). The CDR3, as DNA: TGTGCCAGCAGACCAAGCGGGAACTCCTACAATGAGCAGTTCTTC. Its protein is CASRPSGNSYNEQFF.